This TCR beta chain was found in a study of vaccination and CD4 T cells after COVID-19. The time point here: late sampling 161 to 241 days after vaccination in three convalescent patients. Treatment reported: roughly 10-day PBMC culture with coronavirus spike peptide pools or control peptides (ViraFEST assay). As to this clonotype: Antigen: not known.

Sequencing of cultured CD4+ T cell DNA used the Oncomine TCR Beta short-read assay. TCRdb re-called the PCR reads through MiXCR, storing one row per CDR3 protein. In the table there are approximately 23,000 distinct CDR3 sequences, around two fifths of which are singletons. V lost 4 bases, J lost 1 base, and 1 base stayed unmatched. CDR1 is DFQATT and CDR2 is SNEGSKA in the germline V gene (reference sequence). CDR3 length: 13 amino acids. The chain carries TRBV20-1 and TRBJ2-3; 8 bases align to TRBD2. Sample: CD4+ T cells from blood, cultured in vitro, taken about 7 months after SARS-CoV-2 vaccination. The sequence was obtained from a human donor who had recovered from COVID-19. The CDR3 DNA is TGCAGTGCTACGCGGGGGGGCACAGATACGCAGTATTTT. It specifies CSATRGGTDTQYF.